A single sample gave rise to the 2 T cell receptor beta chains below, sequenced in a study of blood T cell repertoires in COVID-19. Profiled with immunoSEQ multiplex PCR; TCRdb holds only in-frame clones, not every one. The sample yields about 310,000 clones, around 90% seen once. Sequenced: peripheral blood. The receptors originated from a man aged 50 to 59 with active or convalescent COVID-19.

This chain uses TRBV9 with TRBJ2-1, with a weak D call TRBD1 (6 bases). Per the germline V gene, CDR1 is SGDLS and CDR2 is YYNGEE. This CDR3 spans 15 amino acids. V was trimmed by 3 bases and J by 7 bases, leaving 17 bases between them. In DNA, the CDR3 is TGTGCCAGCAGCGCGTCACAGGGTTTAAGGAATGAGCAGTTCTTC. It translates to CASSASQGLRNEQFF. The full variable domain, its missing parts supplied by reference TRBV9 and TRBJ2-1, is DSGVTQTPKHLITATGQRVTLRCSPRSGDLSVYWYQQSLDQGLQFLIQYYNGEERAKGNILERFSAQQFPDLHSELNLSSLELGDSALYFCASSASQGLRNEQFFGPGTRLTVL.

The chain has TRBV3-1 (or the pseudogene TRBV3-2) and TRBJ1-6, with D perhaps matching TRBD1 (5 bases). The CDR3 length is 14 residues. Germline V gene lookup returns CDR1 LGHDT and CDR2 YNNKEL (reference sequence). V dropped 0 bases and J dropped 7 bases, with 7 bases sitting between them. In DNA, the CDR3 is TGTGCCAGCAGCCAAGATTACAGGAATTCACCCCTCCACTTT. Its protein is CASSQDYRNSPLHF.